This TCR beta chain was found in a study of CD4 T cells in relation to SARS-CoV-2 and coronaviruses. Study summary: PBMCs were cultured with antigen for less than twelve days before TCR beta sequencing. Of the patients, fewer than 10 were male, 4 female, two Hispanic.

Data came from immunoSEQ multiplex PCR; TCRdb stores just in-frame clones and leaves some out. The sample records approximately 41,000 clones, over 75% being singletons. Germline V gives CDR1 SGHNT, CDR2 YYREEE (reference sequence). V was shortened by 0 bases and J by 2 bases, with 10 bases between the two germline ends. The CDR3 contains 15 residues. A word on this clone: What it binds is not known.

Sorted naive or memory CD4+ cells met CEF peptides for 9 to 11 days. The sample was memory CD4+ T cells from PBMCs, cultured in vitro. V and J are TRBV5-4 and TRBJ2-3; either TRBD1 or TRBD2 may supply D (5 bases each). This sequence was found in an adult with COVID-19. The CDR3 coding sequence is TGTGCCAGCAGCTTGGGGGGGTCGATCACAGATACGCAGTATTTT. This sequence encodes CASSLGGSITDTQYF.